The rows below give T cell receptor beta chains drawn from one sample of a study of naive and memory T cell subsets. MiXCR was run by TCRdb on the 5' RACE reads, yielding one entry per CDR3 protein. The repertoire consists of tens of thousands of distinct CDR3 sequences, with approximately 24% occurring once and the leading ten covering around 1.9%. Receptors originate from a female donor in good health. Both conserved end residues are trimmed from each CDR3. A D gene is named only where the DNA matches it firmly.

d_gene: TRBD2; v_gene: TRBV29-1; j_gene: TRBJ2-7; CDR3aa: SVAPAGVVGEQY
d_gene: -; v_gene: TRBV20-1; j_gene: TRBJ1-1; CDR3aa: SASSYWTEAF
d_gene: -; v_gene: TRBV7-9; j_gene: TRBJ2-7; CDR3aa: ASSRTGNSEY
d_gene: -; v_gene: TRBV18; j_gene: TRBJ2-7; CDR3aa: ASSLRDSRYEQY
d_gene: TRBD2; v_gene: TRBV6-2/TRBV6-3; j_gene: TRBJ2-4; CDR3aa: ASSYVSGRAKNIQY
d_gene: -; v_gene: TRBV18; j_gene: TRBJ2-5; CDR3aa: ASSPGETQY
d_gene: TRBD1; v_gene: TRBV29-1; j_gene: TRBJ2-5; CDR3aa: SGRGRTGEETQY
d_gene: -; v_gene: TRBV6-5; j_gene: TRBJ1-2; CDR3aa: ASSQGRGGYT
d_gene: TRBD2; v_gene: TRBV2; j_gene: TRBJ2-1; CDR3aa: ASLWTSRTYNEQF
d_gene: TRBD2; v_gene: TRBV6-5; j_gene: TRBJ2-1; CDR3aa: ASSGLANEQF
d_gene: -; v_gene: TRBV12-3/TRBV12-4; j_gene: TRBJ1-5; CDR3aa: ASSLGRGSIQPQH
d_gene: -; v_gene: TRBV7-9; j_gene: TRBJ1-2; CDR3aa: ASSLGGAANYGYT
d_gene: -; v_gene: TRBV6-5; j_gene: TRBJ2-7; CDR3aa: ASGFIPGEQY
d_gene: -; v_gene: TRBV9; j_gene: TRBJ1-5; CDR3aa: ASSVGVGGNQPQH
d_gene: TRBD2; v_gene: TRBV6-5; j_gene: TRBJ2-1; CDR3aa: ANSTSGHNEQF
d_gene: TRBD1; v_gene: TRBV6-5; j_gene: TRBJ1-2; CDR3aa: ASSYGTVNYGYT
d_gene: -; v_gene: TRBV27; j_gene: TRBJ2-1; CDR3aa: ASSYSNEQF
d_gene: -; v_gene: TRBV20-1; j_gene: TRBJ1-2; CDR3aa: SARVAAGSYT
d_gene: -; v_gene: TRBV9; j_gene: TRBJ1-5; CDR3aa: ASSVADSQPQH
d_gene: -; v_gene: TRBV29-1; j_gene: TRBJ1-2; CDR3aa: SVIGLYNYGYT
d_gene: -; v_gene: TRBV20-1; j_gene: TRBJ2-2; CDR3aa: SARDSGTYTGELF
d_gene: -; v_gene: TRBV6-5; j_gene: TRBJ2-7; CDR3aa: ASSFGYEQY
d_gene: TRBD1; v_gene: TRBV20-1; j_gene: TRBJ1-1; CDR3aa: SARADRAEAF
d_gene: -; v_gene: TRBV7-9; j_gene: TRBJ2-3; CDR3aa: ASSPSWERSTDTQY
d_gene: -; v_gene: TRBV7-2; j_gene: TRBJ2-5; CDR3aa: ASSLVMGTQY
d_gene: TRBD2; v_gene: TRBV6-5; j_gene: TRBJ2-1; CDR3aa: ASSNGLVQF
d_gene: TRBD1; v_gene: TRBV5-1; j_gene: TRBJ2-7; CDR3aa: ASSLDRGHYEQY
d_gene: TRBD1; v_gene: TRBV20-1; j_gene: TRBJ1-2; CDR3aa: SAGTGENYGYT
d_gene: TRBD2; v_gene: TRBV6-6; j_gene: TRBJ2-1; CDR3aa: ASSFSGSSYNEQF
d_gene: TRBD2; v_gene: TRBV29-1; j_gene: TRBJ2-1; CDR3aa: SVVGLPSSYNEQF
d_gene: TRBD1; v_gene: TRBV20-1; j_gene: TRBJ1-2; CDR3aa: SAFPTRDRLSYGYT
d_gene: -; v_gene: TRBV7-2; j_gene: TRBJ1-1; CDR3aa: ASSLRAGTSEAF
d_gene: -; v_gene: TRBV5-1; j_gene: TRBJ2-7; CDR3aa: ASSPTPTGHEQY
d_gene: TRBD1; v_gene: TRBV4-1; j_gene: TRBJ2-5; CDR3aa: ASSQDLGTEETQY